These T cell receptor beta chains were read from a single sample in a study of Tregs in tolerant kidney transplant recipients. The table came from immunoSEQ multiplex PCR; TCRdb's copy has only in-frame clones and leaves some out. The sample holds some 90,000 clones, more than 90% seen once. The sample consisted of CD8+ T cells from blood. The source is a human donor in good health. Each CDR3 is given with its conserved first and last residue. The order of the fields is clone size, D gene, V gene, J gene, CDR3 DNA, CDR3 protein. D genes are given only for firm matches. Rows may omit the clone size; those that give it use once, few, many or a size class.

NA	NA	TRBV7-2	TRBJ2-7	TGTGCCAGCAGCCCCCCGGTGAATTCCGACTACGAGCAGTACTTC	CASSPPVNSDYEQYF
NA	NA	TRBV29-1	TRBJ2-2	TGCAGCGTCCTGAGCAGAGAGGGAAACACCGGGGAGCTGTTTTTT	CSVLSREGNTGELFF
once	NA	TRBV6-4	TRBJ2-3	TGTGCCAGCAGTGATGGTGGGACGGGAGATACGCAGTATTTT	CASSDGGTGDTQYF
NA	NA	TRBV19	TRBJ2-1	TGTGCCAGTAGCTTGGGTAGCAGTTACAATGAGCAGTTCTTC	CASSLGSSYNEQFF
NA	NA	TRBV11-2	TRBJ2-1	TGTGCCAGCAGCTTACTGCGGGACCACAATGAGCAGTTCTTC	CASSLLRDHNEQFF
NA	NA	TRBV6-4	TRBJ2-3	TGTGCCAGCAGTGAGGGGGCGGGGGCCTCAGGAGATACGCAGTATTTT	CASSEGAGASGDTQYF
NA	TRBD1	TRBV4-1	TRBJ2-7	TGCGCCAGCAGCCTGACAATTCGGGACAGGCTAATTACCTACGAGCAGTACTTC	CASSLTIRDRLITYEQYF
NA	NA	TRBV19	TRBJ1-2	TGTGCCAGTAGTATAGATTGGGGGAGCCCCTATGGCTACACCTTC	CASSIDWGSPYGYTF
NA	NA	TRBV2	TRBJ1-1	TGTGCCAGCAGTCAACCTGACACTGAAGCTTTCTTT	CASSQPDTEAFF
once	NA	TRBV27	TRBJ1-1	TGTGCCAGCAGTTCGGACGGGAACACTGAAGCTTTCTTT	CASSSDGNTEAFF
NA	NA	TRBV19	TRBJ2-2	TGTGCCAGTAATACAGGGGAGGCCGGGGAGCTGTTTTTT	CASNTGEAGELFF
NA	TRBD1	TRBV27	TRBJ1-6	TGTGCCAGCAGGAATGGGACAGCTAATTCACCCCTCCACTTT	CASRNGTANSPLHF
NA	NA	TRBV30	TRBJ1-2	TGTGCCTGGAGCAACTTCGGGGGGGACTATGGCTACACCTTC	CAWSNFGGDYGYTF
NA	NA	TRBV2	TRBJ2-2	TGTGCCAGCAGTGAGTTCGGAGGGACGAACACCGGGGAGCTGTTTTTT	CASSEFGGTNTGELFF
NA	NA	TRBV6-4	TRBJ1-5	TGTGCCAGCAGTGAATCGGAAAATCAGCCCCAGCATTTT	CASSESENQPQHF
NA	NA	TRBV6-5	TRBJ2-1	TGTGCCAGCAGTTACAGGGAGGAGGGATACAATGAGCAGTTCTTC	CASSYREEGYNEQFF
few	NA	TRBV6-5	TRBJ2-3	TGTGCCAGCAGTTACTCGGTGGAACGCACAGATACGCAGTATTTT	CASSYSVERTDTQYF
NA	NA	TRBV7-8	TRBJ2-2	TGTGCCAGCAGCTTAGCCATGAAACAGGGAACCGGGGAGCTGTTTTTT	CASSLAMKQGTGELFF
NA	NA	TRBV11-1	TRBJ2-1	TGTGCCAGCAGCCCTGGGATCCACAATGAGCAGTTCTTC	CASSPGIHNEQFF
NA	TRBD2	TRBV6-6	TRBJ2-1	TGTGCCAGCAGTTTTGGGGGGGGCTCCTACAATGAGCAGTTCTTC	CASSFGGGSYNEQFF
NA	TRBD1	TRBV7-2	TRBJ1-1	TGTGCCAGCAGCTATACAAGGACAGGGGCGAATGCTTTCTTT	CASSYTRTGANAFF
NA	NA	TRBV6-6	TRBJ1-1	TGTGCCAGCAGTTACTGGGGCGATTCGAACACTGAAGCTTTCTTT	CASSYWGDSNTEAFF
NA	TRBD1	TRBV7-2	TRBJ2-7	TGTGCCAGCAGCGCCTCCGGGACAGGGTCCTCGGAGCAGTACTTC	CASSASGTGSSEQYF
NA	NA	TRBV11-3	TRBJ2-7	TGTGCCAGCAGCCTACGAAAACACAGGGAGTGGCCCTACGAGCAGTACTTC	CASSLRKHREWPYEQYF
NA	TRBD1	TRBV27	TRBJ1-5	TGTGCCAGCAAACAGGGGTTCAATCAGCCCCAGCATTTT	CASKQGFNQPQHF
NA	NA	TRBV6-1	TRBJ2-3	TGTGCCAGCAGTGAAGAAGGGACAGATACGCAGTATTTT	CASSEEGTDTQYF
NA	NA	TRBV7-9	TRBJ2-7	TGTGCCAGCAGCCCCGTGTCCTACGAGCAGTACTTC	CASSPVSYEQYF
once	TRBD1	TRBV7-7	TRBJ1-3	TGTGCTAGCAGCTTACGTGACAGGGGCCCTGGAAACACCATATATTTT	CASSLRDRGPGNTIYF
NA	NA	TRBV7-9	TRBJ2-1	TGTGCCAGCAGTTACACTTACAATGAGCAGTTCTTC	CASSYTYNEQFF
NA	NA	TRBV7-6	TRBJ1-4	TGTGCCAGCAGCTTAAGTGAGGCATGGGGTGAAAAACTGTTTTTT	CASSLSEAWGEKLFF
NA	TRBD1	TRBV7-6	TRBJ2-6	TGTGCCAGCAGCTTCCCTCGGACAGGGGGCTCTGGGGCCAACGTCCTGACTTTC	CASSFPRTGGSGANVLTF